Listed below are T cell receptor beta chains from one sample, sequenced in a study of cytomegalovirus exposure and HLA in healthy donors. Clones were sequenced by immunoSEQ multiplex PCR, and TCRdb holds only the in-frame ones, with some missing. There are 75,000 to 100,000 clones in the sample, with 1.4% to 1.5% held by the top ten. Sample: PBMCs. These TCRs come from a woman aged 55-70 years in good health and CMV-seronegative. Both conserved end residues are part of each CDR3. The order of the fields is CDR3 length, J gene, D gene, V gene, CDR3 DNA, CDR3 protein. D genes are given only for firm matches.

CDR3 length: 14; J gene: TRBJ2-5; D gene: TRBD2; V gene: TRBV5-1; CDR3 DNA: TGCGCCAGCAGCCTTACTAGCGGTGGAGAGACCCAGTACTTC; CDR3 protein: CASSLTSGGETQYF
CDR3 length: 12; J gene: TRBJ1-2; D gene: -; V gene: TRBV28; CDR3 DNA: TGTGCCAGCATCCAGGGGTTTGGCGGCTACACCTTC; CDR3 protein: CASIQGFGGYTF
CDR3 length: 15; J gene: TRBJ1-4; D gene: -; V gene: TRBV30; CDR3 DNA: TGTGCCTGGAGTCGCGGGCGGGCAACTAATGAAAAACTGTTTTTT; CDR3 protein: CAWSRGRATNEKLFF
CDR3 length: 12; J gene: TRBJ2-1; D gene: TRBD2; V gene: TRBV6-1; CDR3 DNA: TGTGCCAGCGGACTAGCCTCAGGTGAGCAGTTCTTC; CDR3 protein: CASGLASGEQFF
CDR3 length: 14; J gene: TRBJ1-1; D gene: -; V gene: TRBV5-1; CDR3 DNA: TGCGCCAGCAGCCCGTTGGCCGAGGGCGCTGAAGCTTTCTTT; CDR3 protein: CASSPLAEGAEAFF
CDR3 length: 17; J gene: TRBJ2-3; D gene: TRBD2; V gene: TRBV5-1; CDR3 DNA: TGCGCCAGCAGCTTGGCCGCTAGCGGAGTAAGCACAGATACGCAGTATTTT; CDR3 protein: CASSLAASGVSTDTQYF
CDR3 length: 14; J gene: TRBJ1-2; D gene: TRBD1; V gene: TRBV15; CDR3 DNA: TGTGCCACCAGCAGAGCGACAGGGGGCTATGGCTACACCTTC; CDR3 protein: CATSRATGGYGYTF
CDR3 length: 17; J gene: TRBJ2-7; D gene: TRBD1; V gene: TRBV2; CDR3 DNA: TGTGCCAGCAGTGAGTGGGTCCCGGGACAGAGCTCCTACGAGCAGTACTTC; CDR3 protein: CASSEWVPGQSSYEQYF
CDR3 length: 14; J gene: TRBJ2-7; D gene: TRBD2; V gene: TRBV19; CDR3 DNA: TGTGCCAGTAGTATACTAGCGGGAGAGTACGAGCAGTACTTC; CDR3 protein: CASSILAGEYEQYF
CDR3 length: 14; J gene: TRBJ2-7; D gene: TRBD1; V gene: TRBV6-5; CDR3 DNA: TGTGCCAGCAGTTCCCCCAGGGGGAACTACGAGCAGTACTTC; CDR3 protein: CASSSPRGNYEQYF
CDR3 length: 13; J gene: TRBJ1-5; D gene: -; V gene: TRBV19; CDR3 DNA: TGTGCCAGTAGTATAGAAGAGAATCAGCCCCAGCATTTT; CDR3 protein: CASSIEENQPQHF
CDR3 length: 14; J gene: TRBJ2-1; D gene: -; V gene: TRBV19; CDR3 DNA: TGTGCCAGTACCTTGCCCGGGACTTACAATGAGCAGTTCTTC; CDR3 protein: CASTLPGTYNEQFF
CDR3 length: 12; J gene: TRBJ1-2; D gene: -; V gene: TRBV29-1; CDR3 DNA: TGCAGCGTCACACAGGGCAACTATGGCTACACCTTC; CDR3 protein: CSVTQGNYGYTF
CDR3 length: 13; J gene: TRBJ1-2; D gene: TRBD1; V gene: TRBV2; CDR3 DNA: TGTGCCCTACGACAGGGGGCGAACTATGGCTACACCTTC; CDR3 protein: CALRQGANYGYTF
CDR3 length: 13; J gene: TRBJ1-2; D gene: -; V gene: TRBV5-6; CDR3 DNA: TGTGCCAGCAGCTTGGGGGACACCTATGGCTACACCTTC; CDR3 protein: CASSLGDTYGYTF
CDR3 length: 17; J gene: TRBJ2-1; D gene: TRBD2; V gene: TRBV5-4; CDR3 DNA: TGTGCCAGCAGCCCGGGGCCGAGCGGGAGCTCCTACAATGAGCAGTTCTTC; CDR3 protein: CASSPGPSGSSYNEQFF
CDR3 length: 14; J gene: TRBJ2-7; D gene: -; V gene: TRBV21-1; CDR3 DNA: TGTGCCAGCAGCCCGACAGGGGGCTGGGGCGAGCAGTACTTC; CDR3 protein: CASSPTGGWGEQYF
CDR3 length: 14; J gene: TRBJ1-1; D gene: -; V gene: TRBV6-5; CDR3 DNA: TGTGCCAGCTATCCGATGGCGGATTACACTGAAGCTTTCTTT; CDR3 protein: CASYPMADYTEAFF
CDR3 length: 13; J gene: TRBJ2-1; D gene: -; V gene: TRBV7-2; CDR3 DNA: TGTGCCAGCAAAGTCTCCTTGAGCTCAATGCAGTTCTTC; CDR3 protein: CASKVSLSSMQFF
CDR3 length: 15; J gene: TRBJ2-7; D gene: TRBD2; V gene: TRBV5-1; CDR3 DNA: TGCGCCAGCAGCTTGGTTGCGGGAGGTGGAAACGAGCAGTACTTC; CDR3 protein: CASSLVAGGGNEQYF
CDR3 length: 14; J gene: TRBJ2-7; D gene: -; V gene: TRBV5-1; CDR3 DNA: TGCGCCAGCAGTGAGTCGGGAGAAATTTACGAGCAGTACTTC; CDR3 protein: CASSESGEIYEQYF
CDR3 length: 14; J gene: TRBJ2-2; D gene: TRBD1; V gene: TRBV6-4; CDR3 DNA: TGTGCCAGCACCCGGGACAGGAACACCGGGGAGCTGTTTTTT; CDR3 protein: CASTRDRNTGELFF
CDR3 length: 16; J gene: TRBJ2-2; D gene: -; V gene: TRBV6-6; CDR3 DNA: TGTGCCAGCAGCGCGTCCCTTAGTATGGGGCCCGGGGAGCTGTTTTTT; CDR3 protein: CASSASLSMGPGELFF
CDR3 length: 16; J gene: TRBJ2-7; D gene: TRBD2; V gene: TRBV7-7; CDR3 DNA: TGTGCTAGCAGCTTAGAGCCACCGGGACTAGCGGGTGAGCAGTACTTC; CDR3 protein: CASSLEPPGLAGEQYF
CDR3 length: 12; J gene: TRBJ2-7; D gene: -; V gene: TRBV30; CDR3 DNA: TGTGCCTGGAATCGCAACACCTACGAGCAGTACTTC; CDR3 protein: CAWNRNTYEQYF
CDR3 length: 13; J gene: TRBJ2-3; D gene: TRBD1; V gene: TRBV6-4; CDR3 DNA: TGTGCCAGCAGGGCTGGGACAGTAGATACGCAGTATTTT; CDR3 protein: CASRAGTVDTQYF
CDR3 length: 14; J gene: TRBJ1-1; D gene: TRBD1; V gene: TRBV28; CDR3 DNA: TGTGCCAGCAGCGGAGGACAGGGGAACACTGAAGCTTTCTTT; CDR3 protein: CASSGGQGNTEAFF
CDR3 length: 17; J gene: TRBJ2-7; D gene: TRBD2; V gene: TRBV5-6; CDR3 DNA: TGTGCCAGCAGCTCACACCTACGACTAGCTAAAACATACGAGCAGTACTTC; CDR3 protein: CASSSHLRLAKTYEQYF
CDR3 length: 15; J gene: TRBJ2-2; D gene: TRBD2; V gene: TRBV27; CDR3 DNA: TGTGCCAGTTCTACCGGGACTAGCGGGATATTGGAGCTGTTTTTT; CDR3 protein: CASSTGTSGILELFF
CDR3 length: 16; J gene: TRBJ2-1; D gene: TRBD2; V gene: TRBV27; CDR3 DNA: TGTGCCAGCAGTGGCCGACTAGCGGGAGGGAGCAATGAGCAGTTCTTC; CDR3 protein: CASSGRLAGGSNEQFF
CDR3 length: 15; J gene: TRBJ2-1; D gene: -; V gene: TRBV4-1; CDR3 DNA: TGCGCCAGCAGCCAAGAAGCGAGGTCCTACAATGAGCAGTTCTTC; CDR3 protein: CASSQEARSYNEQFF
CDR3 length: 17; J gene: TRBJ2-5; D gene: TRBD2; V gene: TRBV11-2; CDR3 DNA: TGTGCCAGCAGCGCCGGGGGGACTAGCGGGATGGCGGAGACCCAGTACTTC; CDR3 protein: CASSAGGTSGMAETQYF
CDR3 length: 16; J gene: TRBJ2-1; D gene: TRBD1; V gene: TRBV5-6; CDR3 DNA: TGTGCCAGCAGCGATTTATCCCGACAGGGCTACAATGAGCAGTTCTTC; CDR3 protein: CASSDLSRQGYNEQFF
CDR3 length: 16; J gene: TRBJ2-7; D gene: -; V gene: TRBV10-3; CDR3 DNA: TGTGCCATCAGTGAAAGGGGCTCCCCCCGGGCGGAAGAGCAGTACTTC; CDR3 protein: CAISERGSPRAEEQYF
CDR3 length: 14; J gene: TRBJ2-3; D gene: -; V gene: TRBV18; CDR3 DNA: TGTGCCAGCTCACCACCGGCGGGTACAGATACGCAGTATTTT; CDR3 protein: CASSPPAGTDTQYF
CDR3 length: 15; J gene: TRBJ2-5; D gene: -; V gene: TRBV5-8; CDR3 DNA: TGTGCCAGCAGCTTGGCGCTGGGACTCCAAGAGACCCAGTACTTC; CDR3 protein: CASSLALGLQETQYF
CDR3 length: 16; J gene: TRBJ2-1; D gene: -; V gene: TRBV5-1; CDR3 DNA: TGCGCCAGCAGCTTGGCCAAAACAGGGACCTACAATGAGCAGTTCTTC; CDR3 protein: CASSLAKTGTYNEQFF
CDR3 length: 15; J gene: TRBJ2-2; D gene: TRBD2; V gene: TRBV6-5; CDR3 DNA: TGTGCCAGCAGACCGTCCGGGGGGTGGACCGGGGAGCTGTTTTTT; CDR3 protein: CASRPSGGWTGELFF
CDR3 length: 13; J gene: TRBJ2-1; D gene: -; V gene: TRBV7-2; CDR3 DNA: TGTGCCAGCAGCCCAACAGTGAAGGATGAGCAGTTCTTC; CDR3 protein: CASSPTVKDEQFF
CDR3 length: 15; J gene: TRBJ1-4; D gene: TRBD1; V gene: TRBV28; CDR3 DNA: TGTGCCAGCAGCCCTGTGGACAGGAGGAATGAAAAACTGTTTTTT; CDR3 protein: CASSPVDRRNEKLFF
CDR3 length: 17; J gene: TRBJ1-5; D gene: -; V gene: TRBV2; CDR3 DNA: TGTGCCAGCAGTGACCTGCAAACAACAGGGCCCAATCAGCCCCAGCATTTT; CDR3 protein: CASSDLQTTGPNQPQHF
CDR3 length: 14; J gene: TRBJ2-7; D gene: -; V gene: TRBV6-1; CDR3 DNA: TGTGCCAGCAGAGAAGACAATCTCTCCTACGAGCAGTACTTC; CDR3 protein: CASREDNLSYEQYF
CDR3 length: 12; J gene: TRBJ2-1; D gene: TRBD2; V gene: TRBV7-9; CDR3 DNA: TGTGCCAGCAGCTGGGGACTAGCGGCTCTTTTCTTC; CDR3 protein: CASSWGLAALFF
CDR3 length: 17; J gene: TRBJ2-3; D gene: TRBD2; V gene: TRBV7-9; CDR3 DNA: TGTGCCAGCAGCAGCCCACTAGCGAAATATAACACAGATACGCAGTATTTT; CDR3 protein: CASSSPLAKYNTDTQYF
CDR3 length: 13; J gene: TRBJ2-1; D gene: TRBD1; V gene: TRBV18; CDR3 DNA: TGTGCCAGCTCAACGAACAGGGGCAATGAGCAGTTCTTC; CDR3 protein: CASSTNRGNEQFF
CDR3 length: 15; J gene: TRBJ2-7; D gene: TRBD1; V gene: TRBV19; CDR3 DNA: TGTGCCAGTAGTAGCCTCCGGGACAGGGGCTACGAGCAGTACTTC; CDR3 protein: CASSSLRDRGYEQYF
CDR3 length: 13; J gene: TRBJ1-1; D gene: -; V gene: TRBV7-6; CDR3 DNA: TGTGCCAGCAGCTTAGAGGAGAACCTTGAAGCTTTCTTT; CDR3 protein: CASSLEENLEAFF
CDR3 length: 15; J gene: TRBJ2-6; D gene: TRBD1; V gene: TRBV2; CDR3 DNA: TGTGCCAGCACCGGGACAGTCTCTGGGGCCAACGTCCTGACTTTC; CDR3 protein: CASTGTVSGANVLTF
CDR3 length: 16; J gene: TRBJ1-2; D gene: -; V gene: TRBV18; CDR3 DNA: TGTGCCAGCTCACCACCGATCTCAGGCTCTAACTATGGCTACACCTTC; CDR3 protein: CASSPPISGSNYGYTF
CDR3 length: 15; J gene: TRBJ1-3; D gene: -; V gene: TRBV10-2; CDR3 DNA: TGCGCCAGCAGTCTAGGCCCGAGCTCTGGAAACACCATATATTTT; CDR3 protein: CASSLGPSSGNTIYF